These T cell receptor beta chains were read from a single sample in a study of T-cell reconstitution after alpha-beta-depleted transplantation in children. TCRdb called the PCR reads again in MiXCR, with one record for every CDR3 protein. The table lists approximately 400,000 distinct CDR3 sequences, about 16% of them singletons. The specimen was PBMCs, mostly from graft donor cells, collected 360 days after TCRalphabeta/CD19-depleted stem cell transplant. The receptor set was obtained from a boy in the first two years of life who had a stem cell transplant for Wiskott-Aldrich syndrome, so the T cells may come from the graft donor. Each CDR3 is given with its conserved first and last residue. Fields, in order: V gene, CDR3 protein.

TRBV20-1	CSARDLGDSPYEQYF
TRBV20-1	CSARLAGSLTGELFF
TRBV20-1	CSATWSSGYNEQFF
TRBV10-3	CAISESGTGNIQYF
TRBV12-3/TRBV12-4	CASSLGTALRPYEQYF
TRBV29-1	CSVEEGQRSPANYGYTF
TRBV3-1	CASSQTTGSTGELFF
TRBV12-3/TRBV12-4	CASSYYTEISEQYF
TRBV20-1	CSAQGDSSYNEQFF
TRBV4-1	CASSHGPSRNGEQFF
TRBV24-1	CATSDYVTQYF
TRBV5-1	CASSLGHLNGNIQYF
TRBV27	CASWDRSTDTQYF
TRBV30	CAWTSYNSPLHF
TRBV30	CAWSVGLAGGPRTDTQYF
TRBV18	CASSLQGHSTGELFF
TRBV3-1	CASSQDGFSWNIQYF
TRBV11-2	CASRRELRELTGELFF
TRBV7-2	CASRSQRAGELFF
TRBV3-1	CASSQVGGTPGYNEQFF
TRBV18	CASSPTDGTGELFF
TRBV18	CASSPSPLGTDTQYF
TRBV15	CATSRIGDGTGAFF
TRBV10-1	CASSGGLAGDPHYNEQFF
TRBV12-3/TRBV12-4	CASMASGELFF
TRBV5-1	CASSLAPSGSETQYF
TRBV4-2	CASSPGTAGRHYGYTF
TRBV5-1	CASSLETGTNEQFF
TRBV20-1	CSARDVGAGNQPQHF
TRBV11-2	CASSLALNYGYTF
TRBV18	CASSDSVSSYNEQFF
TRBV4-3	CASSQDFLQRYNEQFF
TRBV20-1	CSAASGGATDTQYF
TRBV5-1	CASSLARGNYEQYF
TRBV3-1	CASSQVPFQETQYF
TRBV13	CASSLGLRGLAGGLVENYNEQFF
TRBV7-2	CASSLGATRSYEQYF
TRBV7-9	CASSFLQESGANVLTF
TRBV24-1	CATSPGPNQPQHF
TRBV24-1	CATSDSGRNYGYTF
TRBV6-1	CASNKRGGLSKSYEQYF
TRBV6-5	CASSYRPSSGWNEQFF
TRBV5-6	CASSFGQGLREQYF
TRBV7-9	CAGSLTGRMNTEAFF
TRBV2	CASSGPVPWSSVNSYNEQFF
TRBV7-8	CASSFELAVYEQYF
TRBV21-1	CASSKGDGSSYEQYF
TRBV5-1	CASSPDRITSYEQYF
TRBV4-1	CASSQEGPVRSNGELFF
TRBV5-1	CASSLYLAGDEQFF
TRBV5-1	CASSFGQGLGQYF
TRBV18	CASSRKVGSAYEQYF
TRBV2	CASSGRTSNTGELFF
TRBV15	CATSPVPNTGELFF
TRBV7-9	CASSFEKLAGYEQYF
TRBV10-3	CATRERANTGELFF
TRBV20-1	CSASRDSYYNEQFF